Following are 24 T cell receptor beta chains from one sample sequenced in a study of post-analysis software for immune sequencing data. Study-wide results and limits: Elevated frequency relative to controls characterized four to six TRBV segments in patients, TRBV5-6, TRBV5-1 and TRBV20-1 among them.

Their cognate antigens are unknown. Researchers reported that TCR beta cDNA libraries carried unique molecular identifiers. TCRdb itself ran the PCR reads through MiXCR, one entry per CDR3 protein. The top ten clones hold around 10% of a sample with about 460,000 distinct CDR3 sequences, under 55% of them seen once. What was sequenced was blood. These receptors came from a girl between 5 and 17 years old with multiple sclerosis.

A few counts support this clonotype. V and J are TRBV5-1 and TRBJ1-2; 10 nucleotides align to TRBD1. Trimming cost V 2 bases and J 4 bases; bases outside gene matches: 5. Germline V gene lookup returns CDR1 SGHRS and CDR2 YFSETQ. The CDR3 consists of 15 residues. CDR3 in DNA: TGCGCCAGCAGCTTTAGACAGGGGGCCAGCTATGGCTACACCTTC. Encoded protein: CASSFRQGASYGYTF. Full variable domain (remainder filled in from reference TRBV5-1 and TRBJ1-2): KAGVTQTPRYLIKTRGQQVTLSCSPISGHRSVSWYQQTPGQGLQFLFEYFSETQRNKGNFPGRFSGRQFSNSRSEMNVSTLELGDSALYLCASSFRQGASYGYTFGSGTRLTVV.

The V and J genes are TRBV7-9 and TRBJ1-5; D not certain. The CDR3 is 16 residues long. Per germline, CDR1 SEHNR and CDR2 FQNEAQ (reference sequence). V gave up 4 bases and J gave up 2 bases, with 15 bases separating them. CDR3 DNA sequence: TGTGCCAGCAGCTCGGGCGTCGGGGTAGGCAATCAGCCCCAGCATTTT. This encodes CASSSGVGVGNQPQHF.

Ten or more counts support this clonotype. The V and J genes are TRBV12-3 or TRBV12-4 and TRBJ2-3, with D unresolved. The CDR3 is 11 residues long. V shed 4 bases and J shed 4 bases, with 3 bases lying between them. The CDR3 is CASSSADTQYF. The CDR3 DNA reads TGTGCCAGCAGTTCCGCAGATACGCAGTATTTT.

This clonotype was seen once. This sequence joins TRBV7-3 and TRBJ2-6, with a possible D match to TRBD1 (6 bases). Per germline, CDR1 SGHTA and CDR2 FQGTGA. Trimming took 4 bases from V and 2 from J, leaving 9 bases between them. This CDR3 region has 15 residues. CDR3 amino acids: CASSSRGTGANVLTF. As DNA, the CDR3 is TGTGCCAGCAGCTCAAGGGGGACTGGGGCCAACGTCCTGACTTTC.

This CDR3 is CASSLAGLATQFF. CDR3 nucleotide sequence: TGTGCCAGCAGCTTAGCCGGACTAGCGACCCAGTTCTTC. J is TRBJ2-1 and V is TRBV7-2; 9 bases align to TRBD2. The CDR3 totals 13 residues. The germline CDR1 and CDR2 sequences are SGHTA and FQGNSA. Trimming cost V 0 bases and J 13 bases; bases outside gene matches: 4.

In this sample, this clonotype turned up a few times. The chain combines TRBV7-2 with TRBJ2-7, with D tentatively TRBD2 (6 bases). Germline lookup yields CDR1 SGHTA and CDR2 FQGNSA. This CDR3 is 13 amino acids long. V was trimmed by 0 bases and J by 6 bases, leaving 9 bases between them. CDR3: CASSLATEGEQYF. In DNA, the CDR3 is TGTGCCAGCAGCTTAGCGACGGAGGGCGAGCAGTACTTC.

The chain links TRBV3-1 to TRBJ1-6, with 9 bases fitting TRBD1. The length of the CDR3 is 16 residues. Germline V gene lookup returns CDR1 LGHDT and CDR2 YNNKEL (reference sequence). The V gene end was trimmed by 5 bases and the J gene end by 9 bases; junction bases not matched to a gene: 11. The DNA of the CDR3 is TGTGCCAGCAGCGATTATTGGACAGGGGTGGTTTCACCCCTCCACTTT. Amino acids: CASSDYWTGVVSPLHF.

The rearrangement links TRBV3-1 to TRBJ2-7; D perhaps matches TRBD2 (5 bases). The length of the CDR3 is 16 residues. V was trimmed by 0 bases and J by 4 bases, leaving 16 bases between them. The V gene's germline CDR1 is LGHDT and CDR2 YNNKEL (reference sequence). This CDR3 is CASSQDLLGLGYEQYF. The CDR3 bases are TGTGCCAGCAGCCAAGACTTACTAGGGTTGGGGTACGAGCAGTACTTC.

CDR3 amino acids: CSATTGRNNYGYTF. The CDR3, as DNA: TGCAGTGCTACGACAGGACGGAATAACTATGGCTACACCTTC. The chain recombines TRBV20-1 with TRBJ1-2; D might be TRBD1 (6 bases). This CDR3 has 14 amino acids. Germline-derived CDR1 and CDR2 are DFQATT and SNEGSKA (reference sequence). V dropped 4 bases and J dropped 1 base, with 13 bases sitting between them.

This chain links TRBV7-9 with TRBJ2-5; 14 positions match TRBD2. Germline CDR1 reads SEHNR; CDR2 reads FQNEAQ (reference sequence). The CDR3 spans 16 residues. V shed 3 bases and J 4 bases; nucleotides not matched to a gene: 4. CDR3 region: CASSFGLAGGVETQYF. Here the CDR3 DNA reads TGTGCCAGCAGCTTCGGACTAGCGGGAGGTGTAGAGACCCAGTACTTC.

This clonotype was seen only a few times. The rearrangement joins TRBV11-2 to TRBJ1-2; D not certain. The CDR3 has 13 residues. Germline assignment: CDR1 SGHAT and CDR2 FQNNGV. Trimming removed 1 base at V and 6 bases at J, with 9 bases between. CDR3 DNA: TGTGCCAGCAGCTTAGTTCGCCTTCATGGCTACACCTTC. This encodes CASSLVRLHGYTF.

The chain is built from TRBV28 and TRBJ2-3; 10 bases agree with TRBD2. With 8 bases clipped from V and 6 bases from J, the junction kept 5 bases outside the gene matches. Germline V gene sequence: CDR1 MDHEN, CDR2 SYDVKM. The CDR3 spans 13 residues. The chain's CDR3 is CASGLAGVDTQYF. The CDR3 DNA is TGTGCCAGCGGGCTAGCGGGAGTTGATACGCAGTATTTT.

The rearrangement joins TRBV12-3 or TRBV12-4 to TRBJ2-1, with TRBD2 matching 10 bases. The CDR3 has 15 amino acids. The V and J ends lost 2 bases and 8 bases, in that order; junction bases with no gene match: 6. CDR3 nucleotide sequence: TGTGCCAGCAGTTTACGGGGGCTAGCGGGAGATGAGCAGTTCTTC. It encodes CASSLRGLAGDEQFF.

This clonotype was seen a handful of times. The rearrangement uses TRBV28 and TRBJ2-5, with D maybe TRBD1 (6 bases). V was pared by 7 bases and J by 4 bases, with 19 bases between. Per germline, CDR1 MDHEN and CDR2 SYDVKM. CDR3 length: 15 residues. CDR3 nucleotide sequence: TGTGCCAGCACCATAAGACAGGAAGACGCAGAGACCCAGTACTTC. It specifies CASTIRQEDAETQYF. Supplemented by reference TRBV28 and TRBJ2-5, the full variable domain reads DVKVTQSSRYLVKRTGEKVFLECVQDMDHENMFWYRQDPGLGLRLIYFSYDVKMKEKGDIPEGYSVSREKKERFSLILESASTNQTSMYLCASTIRQEDAETQYFGPGTRLLVL.

CDR3: CSASGSSVYEQYF. In DNA form, the CDR3 reads TGCAGTGCTAGTGGGTCTAGCGTCTACGAGCAGTACTTC. The rearrangement joins TRBV20-1 to TRBJ2-7; D may be TRBD2 (6 bases). Germline-derived CDR1 and CDR2 are DFQATT and SNEGSKA (reference sequence). The CDR3 covers 13 residues. V was cut by 3 bases and J by 3 bases, with 12 bases left in between.

In this sample, this clonotype turned up a few times. CDR3: CSATRTSGTDTQYF. The CDR3 DNA sequence: TGCAGTGCTACCCGGACTAGCGGCACAGATACGCAGTATTTT. The chain joins TRBV20-1 to TRBJ2-3; the match to TRBD2 covers 9 bases. The V gene end was trimmed by 4 bases and the J gene end by 1 base; junction bases not matched to a gene: 3. The length of the CDR3 is 14 residues. Germline V lookup: CDR1 DFQATT, CDR2 SNEGSKA (reference sequence).

V usage is TRBV3-1 and J usage is TRBJ1-2; D unclear. This CDR3 is 15 amino acids long. Germline CDR1 is LGHDT and CDR2 is YNNKEL (reference sequence). V was cut by 6 bases and J by 7 bases, with 21 bases left in between. CDR3: CASSPFGREVVGYTF. DNA of the CDR3: TGTGCCAGCAGTCCTTTTGGGCGAGAGGTGGTTGGCTACACCTTC.

The genes are TRBV29-1 and TRBJ2-1; D is uncertain. Trimming removed 4 bases at V and 10 bases at J, with 14 bases between. CDR3 length: 12 amino acids. Germline CDR1 and CDR2: SQVTM and ANQGSEA. The CDR3 DNA reads TGCAGCGTTGCCAGAGACCTCTACGAGCAGTTCTTC. Translating it yields CSVARDLYEQFF.

V and J are TRBV7-3 and TRBJ2-1; 9 nucleotides match TRBD2. Germline CDR1 and CDR2: SGHTA and FQGTGA. This CDR3 spans 17 amino acids. V lost 1 base to trimming and J lost 4 bases; unmatched junction nucleotides: 8. The CDR3 DNA is TGTGCCAGCAGCTTAATGCCATCGACTAGCGGATACAATGAGCAGTTCTTC. The encoded protein is CASSLMPSTSGYNEQFF.

This clonotype has only a few counts. The J gene is TRBJ2-1, the V gene TRBV5-1; TRBD2 matches 8 bases. This CDR3 spans 16 amino acids. Germline CDR1 SGHRS, CDR2 YFSETQ. V lost 1 base to trimming and J lost 0 bases; unmatched junction nucleotides: 3. The CDR3, as DNA: TGCGCCAGCAGCTTGAGACTAGCGAACTCCTACAATGAGCAGTTCTTC. Protein sequence: CASSLRLANSYNEQFF.

The V gene is TRBV7-3, the J gene TRBJ2-3, with 9 bases identical to TRBD1. V shed 1 base and J 4 bases; nucleotides not matched to a gene: 6. The CDR3 consists of 16 residues. Germline-derived CDR1 and CDR2 are SGHTA and FQGTGA. Written as DNA, the CDR3 is TGTGCCAGCAGCTTAAGGCCGGGACAGGGATCAGATACGCAGTATTTT. It specifies CASSLRPGQGSDTQYF.

This clonotype was seen just once. This sequence joins TRBV20-1 and TRBJ2-7; D is unresolved. The length of the CDR3 is 13 residues. V was trimmed by 0 bases and J by 4 bases, leaving 10 bases between them. Germline lookup yields CDR1 DFQATT and CDR2 SNEGSKA (reference sequence). The CDR3 DNA follows: TGCAGTGCTAGAGACCTGGACGGGTACGAGCAGTACTTC. Translating gives CSARDLDGYEQYF.

As regards this clonotype: An end of the junction differs from the germline gene, which may be a read error. The J gene is TRBJ1-4, the V gene TRBV6-2 or TRBV6-3; 7 bases match TRBD1. Germline CDR1 reads MNHEY; CDR2 reads SVGEGT. CDR3 length: 15 amino acids. Here the CDR3 DNA reads TGTGCCTGCAGCCGGCGGGACAGAACTAATGAAAAACTGTTTTTT. It is translated as CACSRRDRTNEKLFF.

This clonotype was observed a few times. The V and J genes are TRBV7-6 and TRBJ2-1; 7 bases are a match to TRBD2. CDR3 size: 17 residues. The ends lost 5 bases at V and 0 bases at J; junction bases unmatched: 10. Germline CDR1 is SGHVS and CDR2 is FNYEAQ. CDR3 sequence reads: CASSPLSREVSYNEQFF. The CDR3 bases are TGTGCCAGCAGCCCTCTCAGTCGGGAGGTCTCCTACAATGAGCAGTTCTTC.